The present entry profiles one TCR beta chain with its context. What it binds is not known. The data stem from a study of blood T cells in healthy people across ages. The authors ran a second PCR of about 6 to 12 cycles using a sample-barcoded 5' primer and a J-beta primer mix. In TCRdb, the 5' RACE reads were re-called with MiXCR into one record per CDR3 protein. The sample contains about 1 million distinct CDR3 sequences, less than 50% of which appear only once. Total RNA was extracted at no less than 6 micrograms per sample. The CDR3 has 17 amino acids. Germline assignment: CDR1 SGHTA and CDR2 FQGNSA. With 2 bases clipped from V and 11 bases from J, the junction kept 20 bases outside the gene matches. Broader study findings: In long-lived donors, naive CD4+ cell counts and diversity exceeded those of aged donors.

The sample consisted of blood. The J gene is TRBJ2-5, the V gene TRBV7-2; the match to TRBD2 covers 7 bases. This receptor was taken from a woman aged 55 to 70 in good health. Here the CDR3 reads CASSLSPAGRRNNEQYF. Here the CDR3 DNA reads TGTGCCAGCAGCTTATCTCCAGCGGGACGACGAAACAATGAGCAGTACTTC.